This TCR beta chain came from a study of T cell repertoires in cytomegalovirus infection (dated by TCRdb to 2018 to 2020). Turning to the overall study: Recently identified HLA-C-restricted CMV epitopes, whose presentation resists viral immunomodulation, were targeted by peptide stimulations together with well-studied HLA-B-restricted epitopes. Donor HLA type was relevant to the analysis, because carriage of CMV infection together with the matching HLA type was indicated by public TCR beta signatures. What the authors observed across the whole study: The ex vivo response was dominated by HLA-C-restricted CMV-specific TCR beta clonotypes, and the single most frequent clonotype in two of eight donors was supplied by these HLA-C-restricted clonotypes. Carriers of CMV infection plus the relevant HLA type were discriminated by the cumulative frequency of public TCR beta family members in the study cohort and in an independent roughly 400-donor cohort.

This clonotype was counted a few times. Its antigen is currently not known. Base qualities are missing; no much larger clone stands one base away. The instrument given in TCRdb is Illumina HiSeq 1500. Using fastp at Q25 and MiXCR, TCRdb reprocessed the public reads and kept productive beta chains. Each CDR3 protein gets just one entry, which takes the most common genes and DNA from the rows behind it. This sample has about 220,000 distinct CDR3 sequences in its table, and 35% to 45% of those were observed once. The ten biggest clones cover 55% to 70% of the sample. CDR1 SGHVS and CDR2 FQNEAQ are derived from the germline V gene. Spanning cysteine to phenylalanine, the CDR3 consists of 14 amino acids. Only CDR3 DNA is held: 42 bases, read in frame from base 1. The germline V and J ends show losses of 7 bases and 4 bases respectively, and no gene match explains 9 bases of the junction. This sample's treatment or condition label indicates: in vitro stimulation with specific CMV peptide epitopes to enrich CMV-specific T cells.

The receptor's source is a human donor in good health (CMV status not recorded). Some clones in this sample may be carry-over from other donors' samples. The source material was CD8+ T cells from cultured PBMCs, sampled from culture after CMV antigen stimulation. The chain uses TRBV7-8 and TRBJ2-5; a stretch of 7 junction bases matches TRBD2. The DNA sequence is as follows: TGTGCCAGCATGCACTTGGGGGGGTCAGAGACCCAGTACTTC. This yields the protein CASMHLGGSETQYF.